The 20 T cell receptor beta chains reported below all come from one sample, sequenced in a study of CD8+CD57+ T cells in acquired aplastic anemia. Genomic DNA was employed as the template in profiling TCR beta VDJ and CDR3. A single record per CDR3 protein comes from TCRdb applying MiXCR to the reads. The data show some 48,000 distinct CDR3 sequences, around two thirds seen once. The sample consisted of sorted CD4+, CD8+, or CD8+CD57+ T cells (not recorded which) from PBMCs. All receptors come from a human donor in good health, serving as a control.

The chain employs TRBV2 and TRBJ1-6, with unresolved D. CDR1 and CDR2 from the germline V gene are SNHLY and FYNNEI. The CDR3 is made up of 14 amino acids. V dropped 1 base and J dropped 7 bases, with 8 bases sitting between them. As DNA, the CDR3 is TGTGCCAGCAGTGAAGGTCAGATGAATTCACCCCTCCACTTT. Protein product: CASSEGQMNSPLHF.

The genes are TRBV6-1 and TRBJ2-7; perhaps TRBD1 as D (6 bases). Deletions cut 4 bases from V and 1 base from J, with 11 bases between. Germline loops: CDR1 MNHNS, CDR2 SASEGT. This CDR3 spans 14 amino acids. This CDR3 reads CASSADRTSYEQYF. The CDR3, as DNA: TGTGCCAGCAGTGCCGACAGGACTTCCTACGAGCAGTACTTC.

The chain combines TRBV29-1 with TRBJ2-3; no reliable D call. V dropped 6 bases and J dropped 3 bases, with 10 bases sitting between them. CDR1 is SQVTM, CDR2 ANQGSEA, per germline. The CDR3 is 12 residues long. CDR3 in amino acids: CSVNMMTDTQYF. CDR3 bases: TGCAGCGTAAACATGATGACAGATACGCAGTATTTT.

This chain links TRBV7-9 with TRBJ1-4, with a tentative D call TRBD1 (5 bases). There are 12 residues in the CDR3. Germline lookup yields CDR1 SEHNR and CDR2 FQNEAQ (reference sequence). V was cut by 5 bases and J by 10 bases, with 11 bases left in between. CDR3 nucleotides: TGTGCCAGCAGCATCCTCGGGGGAAAACTGTTTTTT. Translating it yields CASSILGGKLFF.

Comments on this clonotype: One base away lies a much larger clone, so this may be a sequencing read error. The chain combines TRBV14 with TRBJ1-2; the D is unclear. The CDR3 is 13 residues long. The V gene's germline CDR1 is SGHDN and CDR2 FVKESK. CDR3 sequence reads: CASSQYINHGYTF. CDR3 nucleotides: TGTGCCAGCAGCCAATACATTAACCATGGCTACACCTTC.

There are many counts of this clonotype. The chain is built from TRBV11-2 and TRBJ2-7; 8 bases are a match to TRBD2. J gave up 1 base and V 3 bases, and 8 bases lay outside the gene matches. The CDR3 sequence is 16 residues long. The germline V gene has CDR1 SGHAT and CDR2 FQNNGV. CDR3 loop: CASSFGLLAASYEQYF. The CDR3 DNA reads TGTGCCAGCAGCTTTGGATTACTAGCGGCTTCCTACGAGCAGTACTTC. Looking up the rest from reference TRBV11-2 and TRBJ2-7 gives the full variable domain: EAGVAQSPRYKIIEKRQSVAFWCNPISGHATLYWYQQILGQGPKLLIQFQNNGVVDDSQLPKDRFSAERLKGVDSTLKIQPAKLEDSAVYLCASSFGLLAASYEQYFGPGTRLTVT.

The CDR3 reads CASSHPTGGLYGYTF. The CDR3 bases are TGTGCCAGCAGTCACCCGACAGGGGGCCTCTATGGCTACACCTTC. This sequence joins TRBV2 and TRBJ1-2; TRBD1 matches at 10 bases. Germline V CDR1 and CDR2: SNHLY, FYNNEI. CDR3 length: 15 amino acids. Trimming at V came to 5 bases and at J to 4 bases, leaving 7 bases not matched to a gene. The full variable domain, in which reference TRBV2 and TRBJ1-2 provide the parts outside the CDR3, is EPEVTQTPSHQVTQMGQEVILRCVPISNHLYFYWYRQILGQKVEFLVSFYNNEISEKSEIFDDQFSVERPDGSNFTLKIRSTKLEDSAMYFCASSHPTGGLYGYTFGSGTRLTVV.

The rearrangement links TRBV29-1 to TRBJ1-1; 7 bases fit TRBD1. The germline CDR1 and CDR2 sequences are SQVTM and ANQGSEA. The junction had 7 bases not matched to a gene; V was cut back by 8 bases and J by 1 base. The CDR3 consists of 13 residues. Written as DNA, the CDR3 is TGCAGCTCCTCGGGACAGTCGAACACTGAAGCTTTCTTT. This codes for CSSSGQSNTEAFF.

The chain combines TRBV5-4 with TRBJ1-2; 8 bases are shared with TRBD1. The CDR3 has 14 amino acids. Trimming took 4 bases from V and 8 from J; bases not matched to a gene: 10. Looked up from germline, CDR1 is SGHNT and CDR2 is YYREEE (reference sequence). The CDR3 DNA reads TGTGCCAGCAGCCCGGGACAGGACGTGGGCGGCTACACCTTC. Encoded protein: CASSPGQDVGGYTF.

The chain has TRBV2 and TRBJ2-2, with a weak D call TRBD1 (5 bases). V lost 7 bases and J 0 bases, leaving 9 bases between the germline ends. Germline loops: CDR1 SNHLY, CDR2 FYNNEI. CDR3 size: 14 residues. Here the CDR3 reads CASIRTSNTGELFF. CDR3 sequence (DNA): TGTGCCAGCATAAGGACATCGAACACCGGGGAGCTGTTTTTT.

The rearrangement links TRBV20-1 to TRBJ2-7, with 16 positions matching TRBD2. The CDR3 totals 15 residues. V trimming: 5 bases; J trimming: 12 bases; junction bases outside the gene matches: 13. From germline, CDR1 is DFQATT and CDR2 SNEGSKA (reference sequence). The CDR3 coding sequence is TGCAGTGCTCCCAAGCAGGGACTAGCGGGGGGGCCGGCGTACTTC. The encoded protein is CSAPKQGLAGGPAYF.

J is TRBJ2-7 and V is TRBV29-1; the D is unclear. V was shortened by 5 bases and J by 3 bases, with 8 bases between the two germline ends. The length of the CDR3 is 11 residues. Germline-derived CDR1 and CDR2 are SQVTM and ANQGSEA. The CDR3 here is CSVQTHYEQYF. The CDR3, as DNA: TGCAGCGTTCAGACTCACTACGAGCAGTACTTC.

Concerning this clonotype itself: A junction boundary mismatches the germline segment, possibly from a read error. CDR3 DNA sequence: TGTACCATCAGTGAAAGAACAGCCGATAATGAAAAACTGTTTTTT. This sequence encodes CTISERTADNEKLFF. The chain links TRBV10-3 to TRBJ1-4; D uncertain. The CDR3 totals 15 residues. Germline V gene sequence: CDR1 ENHRY, CDR2 SYGVKD.

This chain uses TRBV7-6 with TRBJ2-1; 8 bases are a match to TRBD1. The length of the CDR3 is 13 residues. J was trimmed by 12 bases and V by 5 bases; bases with no gene match: 9. Germline V gene sequence: CDR1 SGHVS, CDR2 FNYEAQ. The CDR3 region is CASSRDRQAPQFF. DNA of the CDR3: TGTGCCAGCAGCCGGGACAGGCAGGCCCCGCAGTTCTTC.

This rearrangement joins TRBV25-1 to TRBJ1-1; unclear D gene. Germline lookup yields CDR1 MGHDK and CDR2 SYGVNS. The CDR3 loop spans 15 amino acids. Trimming shortened V by 1 base and J by 0 bases, and 9 bases separated the two germline ends. CDR3 amino acids: CASSESSRVNTEAFF. Written as DNA, the CDR3 is TGTGCCAGCAGTGAATCCTCACGGGTGAACACTGAAGCTTTCTTT.

The sample holds many counts of this clonotype. The chain has TRBV27 and TRBJ2-7; TRBD2 is a possible D gene (6 bases). Germline loops: CDR1 MNHEY, CDR2 SMNVEV (reference sequence). V lost 3 bases and J 0 bases, leaving 9 bases between the germline ends. This CDR3 spans 14 amino acids. In DNA form, the CDR3 reads TGTGCCAGCAGTTTGGTAGCGGCCTCCTACGAGCAGTACTTC. As protein: CASSLVAASYEQYF.

This clonotype showed up just a few times. The chain couples TRBV2 to TRBJ2-7; either TRBD1 or TRBD2 may fit D (5 bases each). This CDR3 is built from 14 residues. The germline V gene encodes CDR1 SNHLY and CDR2 FYNNEI. V was trimmed by 4 bases and J by 6 bases, leaving 16 bases between them. CDR3 bases: TGTGCCAGCAGTGTGAAGGGGACCTCAGCCGAGCAGTACTTC. Translation: CASSVKGTSAEQYF.

The chain carries TRBV10-3 and TRBJ2-5; D ambiguous. V lost 10 bases, J lost 2 bases, and 17 bases lay in between. Per germline, CDR1 ENHRY and CDR2 SYGVKD. There are 14 residues in the CDR3. The CDR3 here is CASSLAVGQETQYF. DNA of the CDR3: TGTGCCAGCAGCTTGGCCGTAGGTCAAGAGACCCAGTACTTC.

This clonotype is a singleton in its sample. This chain connects TRBV4-1 to TRBJ2-1, with a possible D match to TRBD1 (5 bases). V lost 7 bases and J 11 bases, leaving 18 bases between the germline ends. The CDR3 is made up of 13 amino acids. Germline V CDR1 and CDR2: MGHRA, YSYEKL. The CDR3 DNA reads TGCGCCAGCAACCAGGGCTTAGGGCATAAGCAGTTCTTC. It specifies CASNQGLGHKQFF.

The chain has TRBV19 and TRBJ2-7; 7 bases fit TRBD1. Germline V gives CDR1 LNHDA, CDR2 SQIVND (reference sequence). Trimming took 3 bases from V and 6 from J; bases not matched to a gene: 2. The CDR3 is 12 amino acids. The CDR3 region has the DNA TGTGCCAGTAGTATGACAGGGTTCGAGCAGTACTTC. Protein product: CASSMTGFEQYF. Complete variable domain (other parts from reference TRBV19 and TRBJ2-7): DGGITQSPKYLFRKEGQNVTLSCEQNLNHDAMYWYRQDPGQGLRLIYYSQIVNDFQKGDIAEGYSVSREKKESFPLTVTSAQKNPTAFYLCASSMTGFEQYFGPGTRLTVT.